The 21 T cell receptor beta chains below come from one sample, sequenced in a study of shared clonotypes between healthy human individuals. Clones were sequenced by immunoSEQ multiplex PCR, and TCRdb holds only the in-frame ones, with some missing. Of a few million clones in the sample, just over 90% were seen once. Material: naive CD4+ T cells sorted from blood. As to subset: CD45RA+ positively selected. These receptors were collected from a man aged 18 to 35 in good health.

V gene TRBV18 combines with J gene TRBJ2-7, with TRBD1 matching over 11 bases. The germline CDR1 and CDR2 sequences are KGHSH and LQKENI. Trimming removed 6 bases from V and 4 bases from J; junction bases left unmatched: 5. The CDR3 consists of 14 residues. In nucleotides, the CDR3 is TGTGCCAGCTCGCGGGACAGGGGGTGGTACGAGCAGTACTTC. This codes for CASSRDRGWYEQYF.

The chain combines TRBV4-1 with TRBJ2-5; possibly TRBD2 for D (6 bases). The CDR3 has 15 amino acids. The V end lost 4 bases, the J end lost 1 base, and 13 bases lay between the germline ends. Germline-derived CDR1 and CDR2 are MGHRA and YSYEKL. In DNA form, the CDR3 reads TGCGCCAGCAGCCCCCCGGGGGACCCCCAAGAGACCCAGTACTTC. Translated, it gives CASSPPGDPQETQYF.

V gene TRBV5-5 combines with J gene TRBJ1-1; 7 bases map to TRBD1. CDR3 size: 15 residues. Germline V gene lookup returns CDR1 SGHKS and CDR2 YYEKEE (reference sequence). V gave up 4 bases and J gave up 4 bases; unmatched junction bases: 10. The CDR3 loop reads CASSQFQGEGTEAFF. CDR3 nucleotides: TGTGCCAGCAGCCAATTCCAGGGGGAAGGCACTGAAGCTTTCTTT.

V and J are TRBV7-9 and TRBJ2-7, with a tentative D call TRBD1 (5 bases). Germline V lookup: CDR1 SEHNR, CDR2 FQNEAQ (reference sequence). The CDR3 has 11 amino acids. Trimming stripped 5 bases from V and 6 bases from J, with 8 bases between. The CDR3 is CASSLTGEQYF. The CDR3 region has the DNA TGTGCCAGCAGCCTCACAGGCGAGCAGTACTTC.

The gene calls are TRBV5-4 and TRBJ1-6; D possibly corresponds to TRBD1 (6 bases). The CDR3 contains 14 residues. Germline values: CDR1 SGHNT, CDR2 YYREEE (reference sequence). Trimming removed 2 bases from V and 5 bases from J, with 8 bases in between. CDR3 sequence: CASSLGGDNSPLHF. DNA for the CDR3: TGTGCCAGCAGCTTAGGGGGAGATAATTCACCCCTCCACTTT. The complete variable domain, with remaining parts taken from reference TRBV5-4 and TRBJ1-6, reads ETGVTQSPTHLIKTRGQQVTLRCSSQSGHNTVSWYQQALGQGPQFIFQYYREEENGRGNFPPRFSGLQFPNYSSELNVNALELDDSALYLCASSLGGDNSPLHFGNGTRLTVT.

For the CDR3, the DNA is TGCGCCAGCAGCGGCACTAGAAACTACAATGAGCAGTTCTTC. It specifies CASSGTRNYNEQFF. V gene TRBV5-1 combines with J gene TRBJ2-1, with D tentatively TRBD2 (5 bases). The CDR3 is made up of 14 amino acids. V was pared by 4 bases and J by 3 bases, with 11 bases between. Germline V gene sequence: CDR1 SGHRS, CDR2 YFSETQ.

Note on this clone: Other nucleotide sequences in the sample specify the same CDR3. This chain connects TRBV18 to TRBJ1-3; tentative D call: TRBD1 (6 bases). The CDR3 is 15 residues long. Trimming cost V 2 bases and J 0 bases, with 8 bases left between them. The germline V gene has CDR1 KGHSH and CDR2 LQKENI. The CDR3 protein is CASSPGQTSGNTIYF. The CDR3 DNA reads TGTGCCAGCTCACCAGGACAGACCTCTGGAAACACCATATATTTT.

This rearrangement joins TRBV6-5 to TRBJ1-1; a possible D gene is TRBD1 (6 bases). V was trimmed by 4 bases and J by 4 bases, leaving 19 bases between them. Germline V gene sequence: CDR1 MNHEY, CDR2 SVGAGI. The CDR3 has 16 amino acids. DNA of the CDR3: TGTGCCAGCAGTTCACTGACAGGCTTATCGGGCACTGAAGCTTTCTTT. It codes for CASSSLTGLSGTEAFF.

V usage is TRBV5-3 and J usage is TRBJ2-7, with a possible D match to TRBD2 (5 bases). TRBV5-3 is flagged as an ORF with uncertain function. V dropped 3 bases and J dropped 6 bases, with 13 bases sitting between them. The CDR3 extends over 13 amino acids. The CDR3 sequence: CARSSRPGGEQYF. CDR3 DNA sequence: TGTGCCAGAAGCTCCCGACCCGGAGGCGAGCAGTACTTC.

The CDR3 is CASSQGRGSNQPQHF. In DNA, the CDR3 is TGTGCCAGCAGCCAAGGCAGGGGAAGCAATCAGCCCCAGCATTTT. This chain joins TRBV6-6 and TRBJ1-5; possibly TRBD1 for D (6 bases). Germline-derived CDR1 and CDR2 are MNHNY and SVGAGI (reference sequence). Trimming shortened V by 6 bases and J by 1 base, and 13 bases separated the two germline ends. This CDR3 is built from 15 residues.

V is TRBV5-5 and J is TRBJ1-1; D is uncertain. V gave up 3 bases and J gave up 3 bases, with 15 bases separating them. The CDR3 has 15 residues. Germline V lookup: CDR1 SGHKS, CDR2 YYEKEE (reference sequence). CDR3 bases: TGTGCCAGCAGCTCCCCTATGAAGGGATACACTGAAGCTTTCTTT. Its translation is CASSSPMKGYTEAFF.

This chain joins TRBV2 and TRBJ1-4; maybe TRBD1 (5 bases). Trimming took 4 bases from V and 3 from J, leaving 12 bases between them. Per the germline V gene, CDR1 is SNHLY and CDR2 is FYNNEI. The CDR3 totals 15 residues. CDR3 DNA sequence: TGTGCCAGCAGTGGCCAGGGCTTGGCTAATGAAAAACTGTTTTTT. Protein: CASSGQGLANEKLFF.

In regard to this clone: Different DNA sequences within this sample yield the same CDR3. The gene calls are TRBV5-1 and TRBJ2-7; weak D call: TRBD1 (6 bases). This CDR3 contains 14 residues. Trimming took 7 bases from V and 4 from J, leaving 18 bases between them. CDR1 SGHRS and CDR2 YFSETQ come from the germline V gene. The CDR3 sequence is CASSVGQGPYEQYF. The CDR3 DNA reads as TGCGCCAGCTCGGTGGGACAAGGTCCTTACGAGCAGTACTTC. Looking up the rest from reference TRBV5-1 and TRBJ2-7 gives the full variable domain: KAGVTQTPRYLIKTRGQQVTLSCSPISGHRSVSWYQQTPGQGLQFLFEYFSETQRNKGNFPGRFSGRQFSNSRSEMNVSTLELGDSALYLCASSVGQGPYEQYFGPGTRLTVT.

CDR3 in amino acids: CSAYGRDALSGANVLTF. The CDR3 nucleotides are TGCAGCGCATACGGGCGGGACGCCTTATCTGGGGCCAACGTCCTGACTTTC. V usage is TRBV29-1 and J usage is TRBJ2-6, with TRBD2 as a possible D gene (6 bases). This CDR3 has 17 amino acids. Per the germline V gene, CDR1 is SQVTM and CDR2 is ANQGSEA. V gave up 7 bases and J gave up 1 base, with 20 bases separating them.

V usage is TRBV4-1 and J usage is TRBJ1-5; no clear D. V lost 0 bases and J 7 bases, leaving 10 bases between the germline ends. This CDR3 has 14 residues. Germline loops: CDR1 MGHRA, CDR2 YSYEKL. The CDR3 is CASSQDPISQPQHF. The CDR3 DNA follows: TGCGCCAGCAGCCAAGATCCTATTTCCCAGCCCCAGCATTTT.

The chain recombines TRBV6-1 with TRBJ1-6, with TRBD1 as a possible D gene (6 bases). The CDR3 totals 16 residues. V lost 4 bases to trimming and J lost 6 bases, with 16 bases between them. Germline CDR1 reads MNHNS; CDR2 reads SASEGT. CDR3 in DNA: TGTGCCAGCAGTGCCAATAGGGGGATTTCTAATTCACCCCTCCACTTT. Translated: CASSANRGISNSPLHF.

CDR3 sequence (DNA): TGTGCCAGCAGTGACAGGCTTAACACCGGGGAGCTGTTTTTT. Translating it yields CASSDRLNTGELFF. The chain is built from TRBV6-4 and TRBJ2-2, with no clear D. Between the trimmed V and J ends, which lost 2 bases and 2 bases, there was a span of 6 bases. The CDR3 loop spans 14 amino acids. Per the germline V gene, CDR1 is MRHNA and CDR2 is SNTAGT.

The chain employs TRBV28 and TRBJ1-2; perhaps TRBD1 as D (5 bases). Germline V gene sequence: CDR1 MDHEN, CDR2 SYDVKM. The CDR3 runs 14 residues. The V end lost 1 base, the J end lost 8 bases, and 14 bases lay between the germline ends. CDR3 bases: TGTGCCAGCAGTTTATCGGGGCCGGGTCGGGGCTACACCTTC. It translates to CASSLSGPGRGYTF.

This CDR3 is CASIYETQYF. CDR3 nucleotides: TGTGCCAGCATCTACGAGACCCAGTACTTC. J is TRBJ2-5 and V is TRBV11-3; D gene unclear. In germline, CDR1 is SGHNT, CDR2 YENEEA. V was shortened by 7 bases and J by 5 bases, with 5 bases between the two germline ends. The CDR3 is 10 residues long.

This chain links TRBV5-4 with TRBJ1-3; TRBD1 matches 12 bases. J gave up 0 bases and V 2 bases, and 6 bases lay outside the gene matches. Germline CDR1 reads SGHNT; CDR2 reads YYREEE (reference sequence). This CDR3 region has 18 residues. The CDR3 sequence is CASSLTGQGAPSGNTIYF. The CDR3 DNA reads as TGTGCCAGCAGCTTAACGGGACAGGGGGCCCCCTCTGGAAACACCATATATTTT.

This clone has only a few counts. The J gene is TRBJ2-2, the V gene TRBV18, with 8 bases identical to TRBD2. Germline V gene sequence: CDR1 KGHSH, CDR2 LQKENI. CDR3 length: 15 amino acids. V dropped 3 bases and J dropped 5; count of bases not matched to a gene: 5. CDR3 in amino acids: CASSPLTSGTGELFF. DNA of the CDR3: TGTGCCAGCTCACCTCTTACTAGCGGAACCGGGGAGCTGTTTTTT.